The clone carrying this TCR beta chain was counted ten times or more. Its antigen remains unidentified. RNA transcripts were the template, and TCR beta CDR3 regions were amplified from them. First-round RT-PCR with HTBI primers preceded a second-round multiplex PCR. TCRdb re-called the multiplex PCR reads through MiXCR, storing one row per CDR3 protein. Here the sample spans over 500,000 distinct CDR3 sequences, about 20% being singletons. V lost 6 bases to trimming and J lost 1 base; unmatched junction nucleotides: 6. Germline CDR1 reads KGHSH; CDR2 reads LQKENI. The CDR3 runs 15 residues. Aged 18 to 65, hyperthyroidism patients had new diagnoses of under 2 months' duration. PBMCs were isolated by Ficoll-Paque density gradient centrifugation, using approximately 10 ml of fresh peripheral blood as the starting material. The sample originates from a study of Graves' ophthalmopathy and Graves' hyperthyroidism. Overall study results and limits: Most expanded thyroid clonotypes above 0.001 frequency also appeared in blood.

Sequenced input: peripheral blood. The chain carries TRBV18 and TRBJ2-7, with 10 bases that match TRBD2. The TCR originated in a woman between 18 and 29 years old with stable Graves' hyperthyroidism. Some clones in this sample may be carry-over from other donors' samples. The CDR3 region has the DNA TGTGCCAGCTCCCTGGGGACTAGCGCTTCCTACGAGCAGTACTTC. Its protein product is CASSLGTSASYEQYF.